What follows describes a single T cell receptor beta chain. This entry is derived from a study of human thymus T cells. The protocol was immunoSEQ multiplex PCR, while the TCRdb copy is restricted to in-frame clones and leaves out a portion. The sample consists of roughly 54,000 clones, 94% of them appearing once. Donors consisted of healthy Finnish infants (having corrective surgery for congenital heart defects). An approximately 0.45-1 mL peripheral blood aliquot was taken intraoperatively from four of eight donors. Genomic DNA was extracted from every available blood leukocyte. The sequenced sample was blood. This clonotype was sampled from a boy younger than two with a congenital heart defect but otherwise immunologically healthy.

CDR3: CASSLSQDSYEQYF. The CDR3 region has the DNA TGTGCCAGCAGTTTATCACAGGACAGCTACGAGCAGTACTTC. This sequence joins TRBV28 and TRBJ2-7; TRBD1 might be the D (6 bases). The CDR3 consists of 14 residues. V was cut by 1 base and J by 3 bases, with 10 bases left in between. Germline CDR1 and CDR2: MDHEN and SYDVKM. Looking up the rest from reference TRBV28 and TRBJ2-7 gives the full variable domain: DVKVTQSSRYLVKRTGEKVFLECVQDMDHENMFWYRQDPGLGLRLIYFSYDVKMKEKGDIPEGYSVSREKKERFSLILESASTNQTSMYLCASSLSQDSYEQYFGPGTRLTVT.